This paragraph covers one TCR beta chain sequence. Its specificity is not known. This record comes from a study of beta chain features in type 1 diabetes. The study, taken as a whole, reports: Type 1 diabetes patients had TCRB CDR3s that were shorter (moderately but significantly so) in all four CD4+ subsets.

Germline CDR1 MRHNA, CDR2 SNTAGT. CDR3 size: 15 residues. Trimming cost V 2 bases and J 9 bases; bases outside gene matches: 7. Sequencing targeted expressed TCRB transcripts, as all isolated RNA had been reverse transcribed. Generated by immunoSEQ multiplex PCR, the TCRdb table keeps only in-frame clones and is missing some. The table shows about 340,000 clones, with approximately 9.7% occurring only once. The rearrangement uses TRBV6-4 and TRBJ2-1; 10 bases align to TRBD2. The sample consisted of central memory CD4+ T cells from blood. This receptor was identified in a man younger than 45 with type 1 diabetes. The CDR3 loop reads CASSDLAGAASEQFF. Written as DNA, the CDR3 is TGTGCCAGCAGTGACCTAGCGGGGGCAGCCAGTGAGCAGTTCTTC.